The sequence of this T cell receptor (beta chain) was determined in a study of CD4 T cells in relation to SARS-CoV-2 and coronaviruses. Study information: Controls used an HIV-1 Nef peptide pool or no peptide.

CD4+ T cells from unexposed donors were obtained before the COVID-19 pandemic (2011-2018). The cells were cultured for about ten days before CD4+ T cells were isolated. Whole-study results and caveats: Compared with monoreactive clones, crossreactive clones showed significantly weaker SARS-CoV-2 expansion.

The CDR3 consists of 15 residues. V was clipped by 5 bases and J by 2 bases, with 15 bases between them. CDR1 is LNHDA, CDR2 SQIVND, per germline (reference sequence). This table comes from immunoSEQ multiplex PCR, and its TCRdb copy is limited to in-frame clones, with some not included. This sample has 20,000 to 25,000 clones, with just under 75% found just once. Note on this clone: Its antigen is still unknown.

V is TRBV19 and J is TRBJ1-2, with D maybe TRBD1 (5 bases). The sequencing input was CD4+ T cells from PBMCs, cultured in vitro. This receptor was identified in a human donor in good health. The CDR3 DNA reads as TGTGCCAGTAGTTCGGGACCGCAAAACAACTATGGCTACACCTTC. This translates into CASSSGPQNNYGYTF.